Described below is a single TCR beta chain sequence and its context. Its target is unknown. These data belong to a study of T-cell memory formation after mild COVID-19. TCRdb recomputed calls from the 5' RACE reads with MiXCR, one row per CDR3 protein. Of 350,000 to 450,000 distinct CDR3 sequences in the sample, 20% to 25% are singletons; the top ten hold roughly 9.7%. Regarding the study as a whole: Whereas later expanders leaned CD4+, clones contracting day 15 to 85 showed a balanced CD4/CD8 makeup.

Per germline, CDR1 KGHDR and CDR2 SFDVKD. Trimming took off 2 bases at V and 2 bases at J, with 16 bases between the two ends. The CDR3 consists of 17 residues. V is TRBV24-1 and J is TRBJ2-3, with D uncertain. The origin of this receptor is an adult woman who had mild COVID-19 (a few samples of this study predate the infection). Cell type and time point are not known. Sequencing was done on a sample of PBMCs or a T cell subset sorted from them (not recorded which). As DNA, the CDR3 is TGTGCCACCAGTGATTCTAGGGCGGAGCCCAACACAGATACGCAGTATTTT. It translates to CATSDSRAEPNTDTQYF.